The entry below describes one T cell receptor beta chain. The data were produced by immunoSEQ multiplex PCR, yet TCRdb's version contains in-frame clones alone and is incomplete. The profile shows around 170,000 clones, 70% to 85% of them singletons. This specimen comes from a study of blood T cell repertoires in COVID-19. Across the study: The origin of the acute and convalescent COVID-19 samples was the United States, Italy and Spain.

The V segment lost 5 bases and the J segment 5 bases; nucleotides outside the gene matches: 13. In germline, CDR1 is LNHDA, CDR2 SQIVND (reference sequence). CDR3 length equals 18 residues. Source material: PBMCs or T cells enriched from blood (not recorded which). The TCR originated in a man aged 50 or older who had recovered from COVID-19. This chain joins TRBV19 and TRBJ2-3; 13 bases map to TRBD2. CDR3: CASSSPPLAGGRRDTQYF. CDR3 DNA sequence: TGTGCCAGTAGTTCGCCCCCACTAGCGGGGGGGCGGAGAGATACGCAGTATTTT. Using reference TRBV19 and TRBJ2-3 for the parts outside the CDR3, the full variable domain is DGGITQSPKYLFRKEGQNVTLSCEQNLNHDAMYWYRQDPGQGLRLIYYSQIVNDFQKGDIAEGYSVSREKKESFPLTVTSAQKNPTAFYLCASSSPPLAGGRRDTQYFGPGTRLTVL.